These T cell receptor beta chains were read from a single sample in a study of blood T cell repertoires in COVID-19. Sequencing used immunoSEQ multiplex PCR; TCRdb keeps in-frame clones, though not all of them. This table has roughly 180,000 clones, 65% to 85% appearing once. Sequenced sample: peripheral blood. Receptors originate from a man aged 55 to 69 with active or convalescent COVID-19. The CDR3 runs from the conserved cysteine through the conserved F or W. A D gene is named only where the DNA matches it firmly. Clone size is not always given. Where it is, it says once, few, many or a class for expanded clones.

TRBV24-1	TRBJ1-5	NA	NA	TGTGCCACCCAAGGGGGTAGCAATCAGCCCCAGCATTTT	CATQGGSNQPQHF
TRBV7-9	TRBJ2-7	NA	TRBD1	TGTGCCAGCGGACCTTGGACAGGTCAGTACGAGCAGTACTTC	CASGPWTGQYEQYF
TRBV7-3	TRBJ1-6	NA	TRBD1	TGTGCCAGCAGCGAGGACAGGGGTGGAAATTCACCCCTCCACTTT	CASSEDRGGNSPLHF
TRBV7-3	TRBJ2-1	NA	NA	TGTGCCAGCAGCTCCCCGCCAAAACTGGAGCAGTTCTTC	CASSSPPKLEQFF
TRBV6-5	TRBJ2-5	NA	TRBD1	TGTGCCAGCAGTAGGACAGGGGTAGAGACCCAGTACTTC	CASSRTGVETQYF
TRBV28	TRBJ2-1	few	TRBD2	TGTGCCAGCCTAGTAGCGGGTGATGTATCCTACAATGAGCAGTTCTTC	CASLVAGDVSYNEQFF
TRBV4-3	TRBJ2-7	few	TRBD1	TGCGCCAGCAGCCAGAGTTCGGGACAGGGGGCCTACGAGCAGTACTTC	CASSQSSGQGAYEQYF
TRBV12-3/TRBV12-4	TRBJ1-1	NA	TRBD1	TGTGCCAGCAATAGGGGCAGGGGGCAAGCTTTCTTT	CASNRGRGQAFF
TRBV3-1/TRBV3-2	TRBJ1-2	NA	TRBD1	TGTGCCAGCAGCTATGGACAGGGGGCAGATGGCTACACCTTC	CASSYGQGADGYTF
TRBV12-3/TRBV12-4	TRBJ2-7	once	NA	TGTGCCAGCAGAGGGGCGGCCGAACGGCAGTACTTC	CASRGAAERQYF
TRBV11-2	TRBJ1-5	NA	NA	TGTGCCAGCAGCTTATCGGGCAGGGGCAATCAGCCCCAGCATTTT	CASSLSGRGNQPQHF
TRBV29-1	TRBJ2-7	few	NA	TGCAGCGTAGAACTATCCACCTACGAGCAGTACTTC	CSVELSTYEQYF
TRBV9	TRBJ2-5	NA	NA	TGTGCCAGCAGCCCCCCCCCAGCGGTAAGAGAGACCCAGTACTTC	CASSPPPAVRETQYF
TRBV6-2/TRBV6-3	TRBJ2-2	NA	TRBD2	TGTGCCAGCAGTCCCCCTAGCGGGAGGCGAGGGAACACCGGGGAGCTGTTTTTT	CASSPPSGRRGNTGELFF
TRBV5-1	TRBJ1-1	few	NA	TGCGCCAGCAGCGATTACAGCGGAGTCACTGAAGCTTTCTTT	CASSDYSGVTEAFF
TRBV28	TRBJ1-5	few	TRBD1	TGTGCCAGCAGGTCAGGGGGCACTCAGCCCCAGCATTTT	CASRSGGTQPQHF
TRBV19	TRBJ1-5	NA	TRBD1	TGTGCCAGTAGTATAGTGTGGGGACAGGGGGTGTCGGGGAGCAATCAGCCCCAGCATTTT	CASSIVWGQGVSGSNQPQHF
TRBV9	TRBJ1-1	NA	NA	TGTGCCAGCAGCGTGGGGGGGAGGACTGAAGCTTTCTTT	CASSVGGRTEAFF
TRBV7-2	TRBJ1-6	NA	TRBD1	TGTGCCAGCAGCCTACTGGGACAGACTAATAATTCACCCCTCCACTTT	CASSLLGQTNNSPLHF
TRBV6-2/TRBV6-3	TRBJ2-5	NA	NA	TGTGCCAGCAGTGACACAGGTCGAGAGACCCAGTACTTC	CASSDTGRETQYF
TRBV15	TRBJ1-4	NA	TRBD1	TGTGCCACCAGCAGAGATGTGGGGACAGGGACTGAAAAACTGTTTTTT	CATSRDVGTGTEKLFF
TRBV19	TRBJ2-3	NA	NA	TGTGCCAGTAGTATGGCTCCGTATAGCACAGATACGCAGTATTTT	CASSMAPYSTDTQYF
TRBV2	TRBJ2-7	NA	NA	TGTGCCAGCAGGCTCGGGACACGGATCTACGAGCAGTACTTC	CASRLGTRIYEQYF
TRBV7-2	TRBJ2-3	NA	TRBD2	TGTGCCAGCAGCTTAGTGGGAGCGGGAGGCTCAGATACGCAGTATTTT	CASSLVGAGGSDTQYF
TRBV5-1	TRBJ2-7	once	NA	TGCGCCAGCAGCTTGGTGAGCGTAGCGGAGCTCTCCTACGAGCAGTACTTC	CASSLVSVAELSYEQYF
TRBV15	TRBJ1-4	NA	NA	TGTGCCACCAGCGTAGACAGGCCTCGAGGTGAAAAACTGTTTTTT	CATSVDRPRGEKLFF
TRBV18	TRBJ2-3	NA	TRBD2	TGTGCCAGCTCACCACCTTCGGGACTAGGGGCGCAGTATTTT	CASSPPSGLGAQYF
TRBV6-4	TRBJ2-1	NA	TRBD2	TGTGCCAGCAGTTCTAGCGGGGTAGGCGATGAGCAGTTCTTC	CASSSSGVGDEQFF
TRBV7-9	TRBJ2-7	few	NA	TGTGCCAGCAGCTGGGGGCAGAGCTCCTACGAGCAGTACTTC	CASSWGQSSYEQYF
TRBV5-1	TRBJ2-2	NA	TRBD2	TGCGCCAGCAGGGGGCTAGCGGCAAGCACCGGGGAGCTGTTTTTT	CASRGLAASTGELFF
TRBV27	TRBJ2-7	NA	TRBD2	TGTGCCACCGCGATACTCGAGCGGGAGGGCCCCTACGAGCAGTACTTC	CATAILEREGPYEQYF
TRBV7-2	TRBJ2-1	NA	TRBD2	TGTGCCAGCAGCCCTGCTAGCGGGAGGGCCGGAGAGCAGTTCTTC	CASSPASGRAGEQFF
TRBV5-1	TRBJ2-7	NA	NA	TGCGCCAGCAGAGCCTGGTCGAAGACCGGCGGGGACGAGCAGTACTTC	CASRAWSKTGGDEQYF
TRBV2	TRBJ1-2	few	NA	TGTGCCAGCAGCGCACTGGGTAACAGTCCAGGCTACACCTTC	CASSALGNSPGYTF
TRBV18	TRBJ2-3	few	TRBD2	TGTGCCAGCTCATCCGGGACTAGCGCGGATACGCAGTATTTT	CASSSGTSADTQYF
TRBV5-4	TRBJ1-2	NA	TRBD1	TGTGCCAGCAACCGACAGGGGAATAGGGGCTACACCTTC	CASNRQGNRGYTF
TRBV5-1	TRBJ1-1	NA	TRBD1	TGCGCCAGCAGCATGTGGGGGACAGGTAGCACTGAAGCTTTCTTT	CASSMWGTGSTEAFF
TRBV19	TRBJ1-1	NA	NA	TGTGCCAGTAGACAGGGTAGGACGAACACTGAAGCTTTCTTT	CASRQGRTNTEAFF
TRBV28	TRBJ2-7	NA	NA	TGTGCCAGCAGTTTCTTAGGAGGGAGCGACCCCTACGAGCAGTACTTC	CASSFLGGSDPYEQYF
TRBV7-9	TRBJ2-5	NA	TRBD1	TGTGCCAGCAGCAATGGACAGGGGGGGTACCAAGAGACCCAGTACTTC	CASSNGQGGYQETQYF
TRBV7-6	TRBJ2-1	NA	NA	TGTGCCAGCAGCTTAACTCGAGGACTAACCTACAATGAGCAGTTCTTC	CASSLTRGLTYNEQFF
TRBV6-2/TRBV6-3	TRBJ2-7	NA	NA	TGTGCCAGCAGCCTCTTGGGGGGGCCAAACTCCTACGAGCAGTACTTC	CASSLLGGPNSYEQYF
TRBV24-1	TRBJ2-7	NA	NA	TGTGCCACCAGTGAGCCAGGGGTAGAGGACGAGCAGTACTTC	CATSEPGVEDEQYF
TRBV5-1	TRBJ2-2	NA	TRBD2	TGCGCCAGCAGCTTGGCCTCTAGCGGGACCAACACCGGGGAGCTGTTTTTT	CASSLASSGTNTGELFF
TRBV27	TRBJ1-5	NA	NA	TGTGCCAGCAGCCGCAGGGGCGACTATAGCAATCAGCCCCAGCATTTT	CASSRRGDYSNQPQHF
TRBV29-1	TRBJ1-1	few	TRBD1	TGCAGCGTGGGACAGGGACCGAACACTGAAGCTTTCTTT	CSVGQGPNTEAFF
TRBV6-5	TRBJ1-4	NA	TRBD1	TGTGCCAGCAGCCCCCGGGACAGGGGTAATGAAAAACTGTTTTTT	CASSPRDRGNEKLFF
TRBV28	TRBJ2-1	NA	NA	TGTGCCAGCAGTTTATCCACAGGGTTGGGAAGCTCCTACAATGAGCAGTTCTTC	CASSLSTGLGSSYNEQFF
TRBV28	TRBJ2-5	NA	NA	TGTGCCAGCAGTTTACCTACCCAACAGACCCAGTACTTC	CASSLPTQQTQYF
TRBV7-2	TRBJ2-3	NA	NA	TGTGCCAGCAGCTTACTGGGAACAGGGCCCGTTGATACGCAGTATTTT	CASSLLGTGPVDTQYF
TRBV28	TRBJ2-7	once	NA	TGTGCCAGCAGCCAATTCCAGGGTTACGAGCAGTACTTC	CASSQFQGYEQYF